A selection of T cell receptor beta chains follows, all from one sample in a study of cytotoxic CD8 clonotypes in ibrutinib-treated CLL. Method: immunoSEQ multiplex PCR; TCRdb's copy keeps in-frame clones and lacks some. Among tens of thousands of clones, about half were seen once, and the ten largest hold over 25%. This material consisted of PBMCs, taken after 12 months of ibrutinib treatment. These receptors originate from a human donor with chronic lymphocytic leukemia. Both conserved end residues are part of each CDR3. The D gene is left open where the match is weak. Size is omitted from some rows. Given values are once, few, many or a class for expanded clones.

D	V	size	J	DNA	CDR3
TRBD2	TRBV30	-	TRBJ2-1	TGTGCCTGGAGTGGGGATAGCGGGAGGGCCAATGAGCAGTTCTTC	CAWSGDSGRANEQFF
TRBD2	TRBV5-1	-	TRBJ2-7	TGCGCCAGCAGTACTAGCGGGGGATCCTACGAGCAGTACTTC	CASSTSGGSYEQYF
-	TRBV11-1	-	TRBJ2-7	TGTGCCAGCAGCTCCTCCGGCGAGCAGTACTTC	CASSSSGEQYF
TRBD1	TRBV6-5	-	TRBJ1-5	TGTGCCAGCAGTTACTCGAACAGGGGGCCTCAGCCCCAGCATTTT	CASSYSNRGPQPQHF
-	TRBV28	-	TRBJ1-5	TGTGCCAGCAGTAGGGACGGTAGCAATCAGCCCCAGCATTTT	CASSRDGSNQPQHF
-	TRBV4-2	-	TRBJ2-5	TGTGCCAGCAGCCAAGGGACAGTGGGTGAGAAGACCCAGTACTTC	CASSQGTVGEKTQYF
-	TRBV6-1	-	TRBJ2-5	TGTGCCAGCAGCTCTTTCGGGGGCGGACAAGAGACCCAGTACTTC	CASSSFGGGQETQYF
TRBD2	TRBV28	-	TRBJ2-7	TGTGCCAGCAGTCCGCCGGGACTAGCGGGAGTGAAGCAGTACTTC	CASSPPGLAGVKQYF
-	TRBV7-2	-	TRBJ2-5	TGTGCCAGCAGCCGGACAGACCAAGAGACCCAGTACTTC	CASSRTDQETQYF
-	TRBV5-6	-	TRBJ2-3	TGTGCCAGCAGCCAAGGGGGTGGCACAGATACGCAGTATTTT	CASSQGGGTDTQYF
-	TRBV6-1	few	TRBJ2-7	TGTGCCAGCTTGCTTTTGGCCAGCTCCTACGAGCAGTACTTC	CASLLLASSYEQYF
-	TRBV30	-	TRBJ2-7	TGTGCCTGGAGTGTTTCGTACTACGAGCAGTACTTC	CAWSVSYYEQYF
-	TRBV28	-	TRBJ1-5	TGTGCCAGCAGATCTGGAGGGTCACAATCCCAGCATTTT	CASRSGGSQSQHF
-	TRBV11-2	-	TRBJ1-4	TGTGCCAGCAGCTCATCAGGTCTCCGTAATGAAAAACTGTTTTTT	CASSSSGLRNEKLFF
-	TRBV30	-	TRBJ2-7	TGTGCCTGGAAAGGGACCGACGCTCGCTACGAGCAGTACTTC	CAWKGTDARYEQYF
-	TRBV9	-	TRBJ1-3	TGTGCCAGCAGCCCGGGGGGATTTGGAAACACCATATATTTT	CASSPGGFGNTIYF
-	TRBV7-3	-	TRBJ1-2	TGTGCCAGCAGCTTAGGCTATGAGGGAGGCTACACCTTC	CASSLGYEGGYTF
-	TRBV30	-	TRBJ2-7	TGTGCCTGGAGTGGGTACTACGAGCAGTACTTC	CAWSGYYEQYF
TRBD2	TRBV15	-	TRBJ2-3	TGTGCCACCAGCAGGACTAGCGGGAGTAACGTAGATACGCAGTATTTT	CATSRTSGSNVDTQYF
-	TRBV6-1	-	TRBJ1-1	TGTGCCAGCAGGGAATTCTCATTCCAGGGAGGTACTGAAGCTTTCTTT	CASREFSFQGGTEAFF
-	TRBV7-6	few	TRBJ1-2	TGTGCCAGCAGCTTAGCTGCTAACTATGGCTACACCTTC	CASSLAANYGYTF
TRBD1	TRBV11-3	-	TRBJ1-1	TGTGCCAGCAGTCCCGGGACAGGCAAGGAGGGCACTGAAGCTTTCTTT	CASSPGTGKEGTEAFF
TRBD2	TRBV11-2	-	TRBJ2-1	TGTGCCAGCACCTTCACTAGCGAGGCCTACAATGAGCAGTTCTTC	CASTFTSEAYNEQFF
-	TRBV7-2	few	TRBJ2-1	TGTGCCAGCAGCTATTTGAATGAGCAGTTCTTC	CASSYLNEQFF
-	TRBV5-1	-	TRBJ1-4	TGCGCCAGCAGCTTGTGGAGGGGCAATGAAAAACTGTTTTTT	CASSLWRGNEKLFF
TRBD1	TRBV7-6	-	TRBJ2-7	TGTGCCAGCAGCCCTGGGACAGGGGGGGACTACGAGCAGTACTTC	CASSPGTGGDYEQYF
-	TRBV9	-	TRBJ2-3	TGTGCCAGCAGCCAACGGGGGGACAGTGGCACAGATACGCAGTATTTT	CASSQRGDSGTDTQYF
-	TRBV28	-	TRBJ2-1	TGTGCCAGCAGTTTTTACCGAGACAATGAGCAGTTCTTC	CASSFYRDNEQFF
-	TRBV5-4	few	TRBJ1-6	TGTGCCAGCGGTAGGGGGGAGGATTCACCCCTCCACTTT	CASGRGEDSPLHF
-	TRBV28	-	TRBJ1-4	TGTGCCAGCAGTCCTGTGCAGGCTGAAAAACTGTTTTTT	CASSPVQAEKLFF
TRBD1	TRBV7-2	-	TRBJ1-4	TGTGCCAGCAGCTTGACAGGGTCGCGTGAAAAACTGTTTTTT	CASSLTGSREKLFF
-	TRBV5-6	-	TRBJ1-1	TGTGCCAGCAGCTTAAGGGGTTGGAACACTGAAGCTTTCTTT	CASSLRGWNTEAFF
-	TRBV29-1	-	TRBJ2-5	TGCAGCGTAGGCGGGACCTTGGGAGAGACCCAGTACTTC	CSVGGTLGETQYF
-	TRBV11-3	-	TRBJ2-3	TGTGCCAGCAGCCTAGGGGAAGGTACGCAGTATTTT	CASSLGEGTQYF
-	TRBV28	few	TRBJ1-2	TGTGCCAGCAGTTCCCTTTACAGGCCCCCTAACTATGGCTACACCTTC	CASSSLYRPPNYGYTF
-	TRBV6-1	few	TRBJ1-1	TGTGCCAGCACGCCCCACCAGGAGACCACTGAAGCTTTCTTT	CASTPHQETTEAFF
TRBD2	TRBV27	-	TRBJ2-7	TGTGCCAGCAACCCGTCTAGCGGGAGTAAGTACGAGCAGTACTTC	CASNPSSGSKYEQYF
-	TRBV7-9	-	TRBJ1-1	TGTGCCAGCAGCCCGGACACATTGCACTCGGCTTTCTTT	CASSPDTLHSAFF
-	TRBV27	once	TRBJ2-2	TGTGCCAGCAGTTTATTAGAAATACCGAACACCGGGGAGCTGTTTTTT	CASSLLEIPNTGELFF
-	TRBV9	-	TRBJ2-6	TGTGCCAGCAGCTCACGGGACGGTATCTCTGGGGCCAACGTCCTGACTTTC	CASSSRDGISGANVLTF
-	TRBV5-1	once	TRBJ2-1	TGCGCCAGCAGCTTCGTAAATGAGCAGTTCTTC	CASSFVNEQFF
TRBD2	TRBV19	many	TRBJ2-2	TGTGCCAGTAGTCCGGGACTAGCGGGAGGGCGCGTCGACACCGGGGAGCTGTTTTTT	CASSPGLAGGRVDTGELFF
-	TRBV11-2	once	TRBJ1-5	TGTGCCAGCAGCATTGGTGGGCAGCCCCAGCATTTT	CASSIGGQPQHF
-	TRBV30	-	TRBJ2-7	TGTGCCTGGGATCCTCACCGCGAGCAGTACTTC	CAWDPHREQYF
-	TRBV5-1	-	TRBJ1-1	TGCGCCAGTGAACAGGAAGGGGGTAGGACTGAAGCTTTCTTT	CASEQEGGRTEAFF
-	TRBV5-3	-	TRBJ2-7	TGTGCCAGCAGCTTAAGCGGGACAGTCTACGAGCAGTACTTC	CASSLSGTVYEQYF
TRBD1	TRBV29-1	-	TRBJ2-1	TGCAGCGTTGGACAGGGAAGTGAGCAGTTCTTC	CSVGQGSEQFF
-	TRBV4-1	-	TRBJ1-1	TGCGCCAGCAGGGGAGACAACACTGAAGCTTTCTTT	CASRGDNTEAFF
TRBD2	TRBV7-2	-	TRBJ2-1	TGTGCCAGCAGCTCCCATGGGGCTAGCGGGACTGTTGAGCAGTTCTTC	CASSSHGASGTVEQFF
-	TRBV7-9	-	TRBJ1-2	TGTGCCAGCAGCTTAGAGGAGATCAGGGGCTATGGCTACACCTTC	CASSLEEIRGYGYTF
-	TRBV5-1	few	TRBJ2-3	TGCGCCAGCAGCTTGTGGGTCACAGATACGCAGTATTTT	CASSLWVTDTQYF
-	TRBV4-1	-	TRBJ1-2	TGCGCCAGCAGCCAAGAATCTCGACAGAAGACTAACTATGGCTACACCTTC	CASSQESRQKTNYGYTF
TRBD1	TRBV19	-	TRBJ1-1	TGTGCCAGTAGCGGGACAGGGATTTCTGAAGCTTTCTTT	CASSGTGISEAFF
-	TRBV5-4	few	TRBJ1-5	TGTGCCACCTCACGGGACCCACCAGGTCAGCCCCAGCATTTT	CATSRDPPGQPQHF
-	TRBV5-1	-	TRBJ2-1	TGCGCCAGCACCCTACGAGGGGGAAGCGGTCCCTACAATGAGCAGTTCTTC	CASTLRGGSGPYNEQFF
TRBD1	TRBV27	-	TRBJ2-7	TGTGCCAGCAGTCGGGGACAGGGGGGGATCTACGAGCAGTACTTC	CASSRGQGGIYEQYF
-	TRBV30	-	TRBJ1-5	TGTGCCTGGAGTGCCGGGGTGGGGCCCCAGCATTTT	CAWSAGVGPQHF
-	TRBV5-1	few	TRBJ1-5	TGCGCCAGCAGCTTGGAGGGGTATAGCAATCAGCCCCAGCATTTT	CASSLEGYSNQPQHF
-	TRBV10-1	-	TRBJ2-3	TGCGCCAGCAGTGAGCGGTCTCTTTGGTCAGATACGCAGTATTTT	CASSERSLWSDTQYF
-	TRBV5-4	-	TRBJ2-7	TGTGCCAGCAGCTCGCTAGCGGGACAGGGATACGAGCAGTACTTC	CASSSLAGQGYEQYF